This T cell receptor beta chain is drawn from a study of beta chain features in type 1 diabetes. Study context: Patients were similar to healthy donors in age and gender (as well as in cell yields). There were 95 million to 110 million sorted cells examined across all samples.

This clone was observed many times. Other DNA sequences within the sample encode an identical CDR3. What was sequenced were expressed TCRB transcripts, since all of the isolated RNA had been reverse transcribed. Produced via immunoSEQ multiplex PCR; TCRdb's table is partial and in-frame only. The sample holds around 250,000 clones, 25% to 35% seen once. This CDR3 spans 15 amino acids. V lost 5 bases to trimming and J lost 0 bases; unmatched junction nucleotides: 4. Germline CDR1 reads SGHTA; CDR2 reads FQGNSA. The chain uses TRBV7-2 and TRBJ2-7; 10 bases are a match to TRBD2. This clonotype originated in a young man in good health. The sample consisted of central memory CD4+ T cells from blood. The CDR3 DNA is TGTGCCAGCAGCCGGACTAGCGGAGGCTCCTACGAGCAGTACTTC. This translates into CASSRTSGGSYEQYF.